One and the same sample provided the 27 T cell receptor beta chains below, sequenced in a study of T cell responses to AZD1222 COVID-19 vaccine. This table comes from immunoSEQ multiplex PCR, and its TCRdb copy is limited to in-frame clones, with some not included. The sample carries approximately 200,000 clones, more than 85% recorded once. The source material was peripheral blood, sampled 28 days after the second AZD1222 dose. The receptors originated from an adult who received the AZD1222 COVID-19 vaccine.

The V gene is TRBV5-1, the J gene TRBJ1-1; D might be TRBD1 (6 bases). Trimming removed 10 bases at V and 4 bases at J, with 20 bases between. CDR1 SGHRS and CDR2 YFSETQ come from the germline V gene. This CDR3 comprises 14 residues. The CDR3 here is CAGTSPGASTEAFF. The CDR3 DNA reads TGCGCCGGAACCTCCCCGGGGGCTTCCACTGAAGCTTTCTTT.

The chain has TRBV2 and TRBJ2-7; no clear D gene. Trimming left V 0 bases short and J 4 bases short, with 4 bases between. The CDR3 totals 12 residues. The germline gives CDR1 SNHLY, CDR2 FYNNEI. CDR3: CASSEAKYEQYF. Written as DNA, the CDR3 is TGTGCCAGCAGTGAAGCCAAATACGAGCAGTACTTC. The entire variable domain, with the rest obtained from reference TRBV2 and TRBJ2-7, is as follows: EPEVTQTPSHQVTQMGQEVILRCVPISNHLYFYWYRQILGQKVEFLVSFYNNEISEKSEIFDDQFSVERPDGSNFTLKIRSTKLEDSAMYFCASSEAKYEQYFGPGTRLTVT.

The gene calls are TRBV19 and TRBJ1-5; D is undetermined. Trimming cost V 5 bases and J 0 bases, with 14 bases left between them. This CDR3 comprises 16 residues. Germline loops: CDR1 LNHDA, CDR2 SQIVND (reference sequence). The CDR3 DNA reads TGTGCCAGTAGTCTAATGGGCACGTATAGCAATCAGCCCCAGCATTTT. Translated: CASSLMGTYSNQPQHF. Together with reference TRBV19 and TRBJ1-5, the CDR3 gives the full variable domain: DGGITQSPKYLFRKEGQNVTLSCEQNLNHDAMYWYRQDPGQGLRLIYYSQIVNDFQKGDIAEGYSVSREKKESFPLTVTSAQKNPTAFYLCASSLMGTYSNQPQHFGDGTRLSIL.

This rearrangement joins TRBV6-5 to TRBJ2-7; 11 bases are a match to TRBD2. Germline CDR1 MNHEY, CDR2 SVGAGI. CDR3 size: 14 residues. V lost 6 bases to trimming and J lost 4 bases; unmatched junction nucleotides: 5. The CDR3 is CASRRLAGLYEQYF. As DNA, the CDR3 is TGTGCCAGCAGACGACTAGCGGGATTATACGAGCAGTACTTC.

The chain combines TRBV20-1 with TRBJ1-4; no clear D gene. The CDR3 is 11 amino acids. Deletions cut 7 bases from V and 5 bases from J, with 8 bases between. Germline V gene lookup returns CDR1 DFQATT and CDR2 SNEGSKA (reference sequence). Here the CDR3 reads CSVTLNEKLFF. CDR3 coding DNA: TGCAGTGTGACACTGAATGAAAAACTGTTTTTT.

Comment on this clone: The same CDR3 can be traced to other DNA sequences in this sample. The chain carries TRBV30 and TRBJ1-1; no reliable D call. Trimming cost V 2 bases and J 1 base, with 5 bases left between them. Germline CDR1 is GTSNPN and CDR2 is SVGIG (reference sequence). The length of the CDR3 is 12 residues. CDR3: CAWSPGNTEAFF. DNA of the CDR3: TGTGCCTGGAGTCCGGGGAACACTGAAGCTTTCTTT. Drawing the rest from reference TRBV30 and TRBJ1-1, the complete variable domain is SQTIHQWPATLVQPVGSPLSLECTVEGTSNPNLYWYRQAAGRGLQLLFYSVGIGQISSEVPQNLSASRPQDRQFILSSKKLLLSDSGFYLCAWSPGNTEAFFGQGTRLTVV.

The chain is built from TRBV11-3 and TRBJ2-5; D is ambiguous. The CDR3 extends over 12 amino acids. Germline CDR1 reads SGHNT; CDR2 reads YENEEA. V shed 2 bases and J shed 10 bases, with 11 bases lying between them. Here the CDR3 reads CASSLLPANQYF. The CDR3 DNA follows: TGTGCCAGCAGCTTACTGCCCGCTAACCAGTACTTC.

The rearrangement joins TRBV5-1 to TRBJ2-5; 8 bases agree with TRBD1. CDR1 is SGHRS, CDR2 YFSETQ, per germline. The CDR3 extends over 14 amino acids. With V trimmed by 6 bases and J by 2 bases, 6 bases remained unmatched. The CDR3 DNA is TGCGCCAGCACCATTGGGACAGGACAAGAGACCCAGTACTTC. Protein: CASTIGTGQETQYF.

This chain joins TRBV29-1 and TRBJ2-7; the D gene is possibly TRBD2 (6 bases). The germline V and J ends were trimmed by 7 bases and 2 bases, with 12 bases remaining between them. CDR3 length equals 12 residues. Germline CDR1 and CDR2: SQVTM and ANQGSEA. The CDR3 nucleotides read TGCAGCGGCGGGACGGCGACCTACGAGCAGTACTTC. Protein sequence: CSGGTATYEQYF.

V gene TRBV10-1 combines with J gene TRBJ1-6; TRBD1 matches 11 bases. Germline CDR1 WNHNN, CDR2 SYGVQD (reference sequence). V dropped 2 bases and J dropped 7; count of bases not matched to a gene: 1. The CDR3 consists of 15 residues. CDR3 loop: CASSEGTGGNSPLHF. CDR3 coding DNA: TGCGCCAGCAGTGAGGGGACAGGGGGGAATTCACCCCTCCACTTT.

The gene calls are TRBV19 and TRBJ1-2, with 7 nucleotides matching TRBD1. CDR3 length: 14 amino acids. The V and J ends lost 5 bases and 2 bases, in that order; junction bases with no gene match: 5. Germline CDR1 reads LNHDA; CDR2 reads SQIVND (reference sequence). The CDR3 spells CASSPGTANYGYTF. Written as DNA, the CDR3 is TGTGCCAGTAGTCCCGGGACAGCGAACTATGGCTACACCTTC.

This rearrangement joins TRBV11-2 to TRBJ2-7, with 9 positions matching TRBD2. V lost 4 bases, J lost 3 bases, and 4 bases stayed unmatched. The CDR3 has 14 amino acids. CDR1 is SGHAT and CDR2 is FQNNGV in the germline V gene. The DNA of the CDR3 is TGTGCCAGCAGCTCTCTAGCGGGGATCTACGAGCAGTACTTC. Translated, it gives CASSSLAGIYEQYF. The variable domain in full, completed from reference TRBV11-2 and TRBJ2-7, reads EAGVAQSPRYKIIEKRQSVAFWCNPISGHATLYWYQQILGQGPKLLIQFQNNGVVDDSQLPKDRFSAERLKGVDSTLKIQPAKLEDSAVYLCASSSLAGIYEQYFGPGTRLTVT.

The chain couples TRBV10-1 to TRBJ2-1, with 10 bases identical to TRBD2. The CDR3 has 17 amino acids. Trimming cost V 4 bases and J 9 bases; bases outside gene matches: 15. CDR1 and CDR2 (germline): WNHNN, SYGVQD (reference sequence). The CDR3 loop is CASSARLAGAGGAEQFF. CDR3 sequence (DNA): TGCGCCAGCAGTGCCAGGCTAGCGGGAGCGGGAGGTGCTGAGCAGTTCTTC.

The chain joins TRBV12-3 or TRBV12-4 to TRBJ2-3, with a possible D match to TRBD2 (6 bases). The CDR3 runs 13 residues. V gave up 5 bases and J gave up 5 bases, with 11 bases separating them. The CDR3 bases are TGTGCCAGCAGTCTCTCGGGGGTAGATACGCAGTATTTT. Translation gives CASSLSGVDTQYF.

This chain uses TRBV24-1 with TRBJ1-5; the D is unclear. The germline V gene has CDR1 KGHDR and CDR2 SFDVKD. This CDR3 spans 16 amino acids. The ends were cut back, 1 base at V and 6 bases at J, with 15 bases in the middle. CDR3 sequence (DNA): TGTGCCACCAGTGATTTCGTCCGGTTGTTCGGTCAGCCCCAGCATTTT. Its translation is CATSDFVRLFGQPQHF.

A single count supports this clone. The chain combines TRBV5-1 with TRBJ2-1; 14 bases fit TRBD2. The V gene end was trimmed by 4 bases and the J gene end by 4 bases; junction bases not matched to a gene: 10. Germline CDR1 and CDR2: SGHRS and YFSETQ. The CDR3 loop spans 18 amino acids. CDR3 sequence reads: CASSPGLAGELYYNEQFF. CDR3 nucleotide sequence: TGCGCCAGCAGCCCGGGACTAGCGGGAGAATTGTATTACAATGAGCAGTTCTTC.

The V gene is TRBV12-3 or TRBV12-4, the J gene TRBJ1-4; D gene uncertain. The CDR3 has 13 residues. The germline V and J ends were trimmed by 4 bases and 8 bases, with 11 bases remaining between them. Here the CDR3 DNA reads TGTGCCAGCAGTTCCCTTGGACGGGAAAAACTGTTTTTT. Residues: CASSSLGREKLFF.

The rearrangement joins TRBV11-3 to TRBJ2-7, with 10 bases lining up with TRBD1. CDR1 and CDR2 from the germline V gene are SGHNT and YENEEA. This CDR3 comprises 15 residues. The junction had 9 bases not matched to a gene; V was cut back by 4 bases and J by 6 bases. This chain's CDR3 is CASSSEGTGDSEQYF. As DNA, the CDR3 is TGTGCCAGCAGCTCTGAAGGGACAGGGGATAGCGAGCAGTACTTC.

This chain connects TRBV2 to TRBJ2-1; D remains unclear. The CDR3 spans 10 residues. V gave up 6 bases and J gave up 6 bases, with 3 bases separating them. Looked up from germline, CDR1 is SNHLY and CDR2 is FYNNEI. The CDR3 is CASSGNEQFF. CDR3 in DNA: TGTGCCAGCAGCGGCAATGAGCAGTTCTTC.

This sequence joins TRBV29-1 and TRBJ1-1, with D perhaps matching TRBD1 (5 bases). The CDR3 has 14 residues. Trimming shortened V by 4 bases and J by 1 base, and 13 bases separated the two germline ends. Germline assignment: CDR1 SQVTM and CDR2 ANQGSEA. The CDR3 sequence: CSVARVGGNTEAFF. The DNA of the CDR3 is TGCAGCGTTGCTCGAGTGGGGGGGAACACTGAAGCTTTCTTT.

The J gene is TRBJ2-7, the V gene TRBV10-1; weak D call: TRBD2 (6 bases). V lost 0 bases, J lost 5 bases, and 14 bases lay in between. Germline CDR1 reads WNHNN; CDR2 reads SYGVQD (reference sequence). The CDR3 totals 15 residues. CDR3 protein: CASSESRLGTDEQYF. As DNA, the CDR3 is TGCGCCAGCAGTGAGTCCAGACTAGGAACTGACGAGCAGTACTTC.

The chain recombines TRBV11-2 with TRBJ2-7; 10 bases fit TRBD1. This CDR3 spans 12 amino acids. V shed 4 bases and J 11 bases; nucleotides not matched to a gene: 5. Germline CDR1 SGHAT, CDR2 FQNNGV. CDR3 bases: TGTGCCAGCAGCTCCGGGACAGGGGTGGAGTACTTC. Residues: CASSSGTGVEYF.

The chain uses TRBV5-6 and TRBJ2-1; a weak D match, TRBD2 (5 bases). V dropped 4 bases and J dropped 1 base, with 18 bases sitting between them. The CDR3 contains 17 residues. CDR1 SGHDT and CDR2 YYEEEE come from the germline V gene. For the CDR3, the DNA is TGTGCCAGCAGCCCCCGGGGAAGGGATTCTTCCTACAATGAGCAGTTCTTC. Protein product: CASSPRGRDSSYNEQFF.

The gene calls are TRBV6-5 and TRBJ1-4, with D possibly being TRBD1 (5 bases). Germline CDR1 is MNHEY and CDR2 is SVGAGI. This CDR3 spans 14 amino acids. Trimming removed 0 bases at V and 8 bases at J, with 10 bases between. As DNA, the CDR3 is TGTGCCAGCAGTTACTCGAACAGGTTGGAAAAACTGTTTTTT. Its protein is CASSYSNRLEKLFF.

V and J are TRBV6-5 and TRBJ2-7; TRBD2 aligns across 9 bases. V dropped 0 bases and J dropped 7; count of bases not matched to a gene: 7. The CDR3 has 15 residues. In germline, CDR1 is MNHEY, CDR2 SVGAGI. The DNA for the CDR3 is TGTGCCAGCAGTTACTCGAAACTAGCGGGTGGAGAGCAGTACTTC. Translated, it gives CASSYSKLAGGEQYF.

This clone appeared once. The chain has TRBV6-5 and TRBJ2-5; D unresolved. The CDR3 extends over 12 amino acids. Germline-derived CDR1 and CDR2 are MNHEY and SVGAGI. Trimming pared 4 bases from V and 5 bases from J, leaving 8 bases between. CDR3 loop: CASSSLEETQYF. DNA of the CDR3: TGTGCCAGCAGTTCGCTAGAGGAGACCCAGTACTTC.

The rearrangement uses TRBV20-1 and TRBJ2-7; D perhaps matches TRBD1 (5 bases). This CDR3 is built from 11 residues. Germline CDR1 reads DFQATT; CDR2 reads SNEGSKA (reference sequence). V was cut by 1 base and J by 7 bases, with 8 bases left in between. CDR3 nucleotide sequence: TGCAGTGCTAGAGGGTCAGGGGAGCAGTACTTC. Translated, it gives CSARGSGEQYF.